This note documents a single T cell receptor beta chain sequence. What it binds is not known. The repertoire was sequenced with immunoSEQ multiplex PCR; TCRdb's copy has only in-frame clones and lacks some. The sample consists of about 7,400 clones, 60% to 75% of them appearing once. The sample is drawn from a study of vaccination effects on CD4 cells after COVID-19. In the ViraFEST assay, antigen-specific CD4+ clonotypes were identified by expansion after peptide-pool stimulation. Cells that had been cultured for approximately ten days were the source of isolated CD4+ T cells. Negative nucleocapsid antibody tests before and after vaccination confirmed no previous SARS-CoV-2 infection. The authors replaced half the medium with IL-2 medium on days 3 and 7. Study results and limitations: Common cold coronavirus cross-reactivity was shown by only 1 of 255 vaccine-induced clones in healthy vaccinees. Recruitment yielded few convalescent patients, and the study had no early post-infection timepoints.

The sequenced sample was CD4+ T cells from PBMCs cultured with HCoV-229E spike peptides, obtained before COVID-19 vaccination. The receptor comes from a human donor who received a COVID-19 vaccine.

The CDR3 region has the DNA TGTGCCAGCAGCCAAGGCACAGGGGGCCTCTATGGCTACACCTTC. As protein: CASSQGTGGLYGYTF. The J gene is TRBJ1-2, the V gene TRBV14; 9 bases map to TRBD1. CDR1 is SGHDN, CDR2 FVKESK, per germline. The length of the CDR3 is 15 residues. Trimming removed 1 base from V and 4 bases from J; junction bases left unmatched: 4. Full variable domain (rest looked up from reference TRBV14 and TRBJ1-2): EAGVTQFPSHSVIEKGQTVTLRCDPISGHDNLYWYRRVMGKEIKFLLHFVKESKQDESGMPNNRFLAERTGGTYSTLKVQPAELEDSGVYFCASSQGTGGLYGYTFGSGTRLTVV.